The rows below give T cell receptor beta chains drawn from one sample of a study of human T cells and chemical hapten exposure. TCRdb ran MiXCR on the RACE reads and lists one entry per CDR3 protein. The sample gives some 96,000 distinct CDR3 sequences, 9.3% of which show up once; about 2% is in the top ten. Sample: whole blood, taken in connection with sensitization to the hapten diphenylcyclopropenone (DPC). The receptors were gathered from a woman aged 35 to 49 with alopecia areata. Some clones in this sample may be carry-over from other donors' samples. Both conserved end residues are part of each CDR3. D genes are given only for firm matches. The size entry is marked missing in some rows and otherwise reads once, few, many or a size class.

D gene,clone size,J gene,V gene,CDR3 DNA,CDR3 protein
TRBD2,many,TRBJ2-7,TRBV4-2,TGTGCCAGCAGCCATTCCTACCTAGCGGGATACGAGCAGTACTTC,CASSHSYLAGYEQYF
.,few,TRBJ2-7,TRBV9,TGTGCCAGCAGCCCGATGACAGGCTCCTACGAGCAGTACTTC,CASSPMTGSYEQYF
TRBD2,.,TRBJ2-1,TRBV3-1,TGTGCCTGCTGGACTAGCGGGAAGGGTGAGCAGTTCTTC,CACWTSGKGEQFF
TRBD1,few,TRBJ1-2,TRBV5-1,TGCGCCAGCAGCACCGGACAGGGAGTGGATGGCTACACCTTC,CASSTGQGVDGYTF
.,many,TRBJ2-3,TRBV28,TGTGCCAGCAGTCCAGGATATCGCACAGATACGCAGTATTTT,CASSPGYRTDTQYF
TRBD2,many,TRBJ2-7,TRBV7-3,TGTGCCAGCAGCTCCAAGACAACTTCGGGCGGGAGTTGGTACGAGCAGTACTTC,CASSSKTTSGGSWYEQYF
TRBD1,many,TRBJ1-5,TRBV19,TGTGCCAGTAGTCCAGGGGGCTTGTATCAGCCCCAGCATTTT,CASSPGGLYQPQHF
.,few,TRBJ2-3,TRBV2,TGTGCCAGCAGTGTTGAGAGCACAGATACGCAGTATTTT,CASSVESTDTQYF
.,many,TRBJ2-5,TRBV29-1,TGCAGCGTTGAAGTAACTGCGGGGACCCAGTACTTC,CSVEVTAGTQYF
TRBD2,.,TRBJ2-2,TRBV6-5,TGTGCCAGCAGTTACGGACTAGCGGCGAACACCGGGGAGCTGTTTTTT,CASSYGLAANTGELFF
.,few,TRBJ2-2,TRBV3-1,TGTGCCAGCAGCCAAGGCGCGTTATGGGAGCTGTTTTTT,CASSQGALWELFF
TRBD2,.,TRBJ2-2,TRBV3-1,TGTGCCAGCAGCTTCGGACTAGCGGAGTTCGGGACCGGGGAGCTGTTTTTT,CASSFGLAEFGTGELFF
.,many,TRBJ2-7,TRBV7-2,TGTGCCAGCAGCTACCCGGAGACAGGACTGCACTACGAGCAGTACTTC,CASSYPETGLHYEQYF
.,many,TRBJ2-2,TRBV18,TGTGCCAGCTCACCCGGAGATCGGGGGGAGCTGTTTTTT,CASSPGDRGELFF
.,many,TRBJ2-7,TRBV20-1,TGCAGTGCAAGGGGGGCAGGGTCCCTGTACGAGCAGTACTTC,CSARGAGSLYEQYF
.,many,TRBJ2-4,TRBV20-1,TGCAGTGCGAGAAAGGCAGGGGACCAAAACATTCAGTACTTC,CSARKAGDQNIQYF
TRBD2,many,TRBJ2-1,TRBV7-2,TGTGCCAGCAGCTTAGGGACTAGCGGGCCCGCTGAGCAGTTCTTC,CASSLGTSGPAEQFF
.,.,TRBJ2-3,TRBV7-2,TGTGCCAGCAGCCCCCAGCCCCCGGGACTCCTCGGAGATACGCAGTATTTT,CASSPQPPGLLGDTQYF
.,.,TRBJ1-5,TRBV6-2/TRBV6-3,TGTGCCAGCAGTTACTCGTGGAACTACCGAGAGGTAAATCAGACCCAGCATTTT,CASSYSWNYREVNQTQHF
.,many,TRBJ1-2,TRBV9,TGTGCCAGCAGCGTAGAGGGACTAGGCTACACCTTC,CASSVEGLGYTF
.,few,TRBJ2-2,TRBV21-1,TGTGCCAGCAGCAAAGGACGGGTACAGGGGGCTATAAACACCGGGGAGCTGTTTTTT,CASSKGRVQGAINTGELFF
.,.,TRBJ2-2,TRBV18,TGTGCCAGCTCACCTAAGGGATGGACCGGGGAGCTGTTTTTT,CASSPKGWTGELFF
.,many,TRBJ1-3,TRBV13,TGTGCCAGCAGGCCGTACAAAACTGCGGTCAGCTCTGGAAACACCATATATTTT,CASRPYKTAVSSGNTIYF
TRBD2,.,TRBJ2-3,TRBV4-3,TGCGCCAGCAGCCATATAGCGGGAAACACAGATACGCAGTATTTT,CASSHIAGNTDTQYF
.,many,TRBJ2-7,TRBV7-8,TGTGCCAGCAGCTTAGCTTGGGGTGGTGTCTCCTACGAGCAGTACTTC,CASSLAWGGVSYEQYF
TRBD2,few,TRBJ2-3,TRBV6-2/TRBV6-3,TGTGCCAGCAGTTACCGAGGGACTAGCGGGAACACAGATACGCAGTATTTT,CASSYRGTSGNTDTQYF
TRBD2,many,TRBJ2-1,TRBV20-1,TGCAGTGCTAGCGGGAGGGCCTACAATGAGCAGTTCTTC,CSASGRAYNEQFF
.,many,TRBJ1-5,TRBV19,TGTGCCAGTAGTATACTAAGACAGAAGAATCAGCCCCAGCATTTT,CASSILRQKNQPQHF
TRBD2,.,TRBJ2-3,TRBV20-1,TGCAGTGCCGATACCCCGACTAGCACAGACACAGATACGCAGTATTTT,CSADTPTSTDTDTQYF
.,.,TRBJ1-2,TRBV7-2,TGTGCCAGCAGCTTAGTATTCGGCAGGGGAGTGAATGGCTACACCTTC,CASSLVFGRGVNGYTF
.,many,TRBJ2-7,TRBV4-3,TGCGCCAGCAGCCAAGACCACAGATCCTACGAGCAGTACTTC,CASSQDHRSYEQYF
TRBD2,.,TRBJ2-1,TRBV7-2,TGTGCCAGCAACACGGGACTAGCGACCTACAATGAGCAGTTCTTC,CASNTGLATYNEQFF
.,many,TRBJ2-7,TRBV4-2,TGTGCCAGCAGCCAAGGATCCCACCAATCCGAGCAGTACTTC,CASSQGSHQSEQYF
.,many,TRBJ2-1,TRBV6-5,TGTGCCAGCAGTTATCTGGGCAATGAGCAGTTCTTC,CASSYLGNEQFF
.,few,TRBJ2-3,TRBV20-1,TGCAGTGCTAGAATGGAGGGACCAGATACGCAGTATTTT,CSARMEGPDTQYF